The subject of this entry is one TCR beta chain. This clonotype appeared a few times. What this receptor recognizes is not known. Base quality data are lacking; no much larger clone is found one base away. This sample was sequenced with an Illumina NovaSeq 6000. TCRalpha and TCRbeta cDNA libraries were constructed by 5'RACE with constant-segment primers, with sample barcodes and unique molecular identifiers being introduced. Trizol reagent was used to extract RNA from every sample. The libraries were amplified in two PCR steps, and the second step added a second sample barcode and Illumina TruSeq adapters. Sequencing of the libraries was done on an Illumina NovaSeq, producing 2 x 150 bp paired-end reads. Under the source paper's analysis protocol: Demultiplexing of reads and collapsing into UMI-guided consensus sequences were performed with migec v1.2.7. With mixcr v2.1.11, UMI consensuses were aligned to TRA and TRB V and J templates and assembled into clonotypes. Expanded or contracted clonotypes were those called significant by both edgeR and NoisET, with noise models trained on biological replicates. For edgeR calls, the cutoffs were a false discovery rate-adjusted p below 0.01 and a log2 fold-change threshold of 1. PCA with hierarchical clustering of max-normalized trajectories of the 1000 most abundant clonotypes was used as exploratory dynamics analysis. Separately sequenced CD4+ and CD8+ repertoires were used to assign the CD4 or CD8 phenotype of responding clones. In TCRdb, the public reads were trimmed at Q25 with fastp and aligned with MiXCR, with productive beta chains retained. Identical CDR3 proteins give one entry, which carries the most common genes and DNA. The authors' filters were not applied to this entry. Recorded for this sample are around 250,000 distinct CDR3 sequences; around a tenth of them occurred a single time. Under 25% of the sample goes to the ten largest clones.

PBMCs were isolated by Ficoll-Paque density gradient centrifugation. The sample belongs to a study of T-cell memory formation after mild COVID-19 (dated by TCRdb to 2020 to 2023). About the investigation overall: TCR sequence clusters from the two donors were largely donor specific. In a couple of donors, T-cell clones that expanded and contracted after mild COVID-19 were followed by sequencing TCRalpha and TCRbeta repertoires longitudinally. Two young, previously healthy adult volunteers, one female and one male, were included in the cohort. On the study overall, not on this receptor specifically: Contracting CD4+ clones were located mainly in the CM and EM memory subsets, whereas CD8+ clones were found to be enriched in EMRA. SARS-CoV-2 specificity was not confirmed for the second-wave clones peaking on day 37. The study included only a couple of mild cases, and larger cohorts that include severe cases with pre-infection samples were judged to be necessary. Some responding clones were found in pre-infection memory, which suggests that pre-existing cross-reactive memory T cells took part in the SARS-CoV-2 response. Clones that contracted from day 15 to 85 showed balanced CD4/CD8 phenotypes, whereas a second wave of clones that expanded from day 15 to 37 leaned towards CD4+.

The CDR3 contains 14 residues, cysteine and phenylalanine counted. The entry retains the CDR3 DNA only, 42 bases that are in frame from base 1. The germline V gene specifies SGHTA as CDR1 and FQGTGA as CDR2. The V and J ends are trimmed by 2 bases and 5 bases, leaving 10 bases between them. The TCR sequence derives from a man younger than 35 who had mild COVID-19 (a few samples of this study predate the infection). The sample titles of this study are shuffled in the database, so cell type and time point are left out; the donor was told from shared clones. The sequence is built from TRBV7-3 and TRBJ2-1; TRBD2 is a weak D gene call, 7 bases matching. Material for sequencing was PBMCs or a T cell subset sorted from them (not recorded which). At the DNA level, the sequence is TGTGCCAGCAGCTTAGGGGGGGCTCACAATGAGCAGTTCTTC. It translates as CASSLGGAHNEQFF. Outside the CDR3, residues come from the reference TRBV7-3 and TRBJ2-1 proteins, so the full variable domain is: GAGVSQTPSNKVTEKGKYVELRCDPISGHTALYWYRQSLGQGPEFLIYFQGTGAADDSGLPNDRFFAVRPEGSVSTLKIQRTERGDSAVYLCASSLGGAHNEQFFGPGTRLTVL.